These T cell receptor beta chains were read from a single sample in a study of blood T cell repertoires in COVID-19. Assay used: immunoSEQ multiplex PCR; TCRdb lists only in-frame clones, some missing. Of tens of thousands of clones listed, approximately 86% were seen once; the top ten hold around 20%. The specimen was peripheral blood. The receptor source for this set is an elderly woman with acute or convalescent COVID-19. Both conserved end residues are part of each CDR3. A D gene is named only where the DNA matches it firmly. Size tells how often a clone was seen (once, few, many) or the class of an expanded clone, and some rows leave it out.

J gene	D gene	clone size	V gene	CDR3 protein	CDR3 DNA
TRBJ2-6	-	-	TRBV7-3	CASSPDGTRQSSGANVLTF	TGTGCCAGCAGCCCGGATGGGACACGACAGAGCTCTGGGGCCAACGTCCTGACTTTC
TRBJ2-1	-	-	TRBV29-1	CSGPLGQNNEQFF	TGCAGCGGACCCCTTGGACAGAACAATGAGCAGTTCTTC
TRBJ1-3	-	-	TRBV5-1	CASSPDLRGNTIYF	TGCGCCAGCAGCCCTGATTTGCGTGGAAACACCATATATTTT
TRBJ2-5	-	-	TRBV21-1	CASSKVRQGAGETQYF	TGTGCCAGCAGCAAAGTCCGGCAGGGGGCAGGAGAGACCCAGTACTTC
TRBJ1-1	TRBD1	-	TRBV5-6	CASSWGQGVMNTEAFF	TGTGCCAGCAGCTGGGGACAGGGAGTCATGAACACTGAAGCTTTCTTT
TRBJ1-5	-	-	TRBV19	CASRTAYSNQPQHF	TGTGCCAGCCGGACAGCTTATAGCAATCAGCCCCAGCATTTT
TRBJ2-5	-	once	TRBV7-9	CASRLDQETQYF	TGTGCCAGCAGACTGGACCAAGAGACCCAGTACTTC
TRBJ1-2	-	-	TRBV12-3/TRBV12-4	CASSLTSYGYTF	TGTGCCAGCAGTTTAACGAGCTATGGCTACACCTTC
TRBJ1-1	TRBD1	-	TRBV9	CASSAGGTEAFF	TGTGCCAGCAGCGCAGGGGGCACTGAAGCTTTCTTT
TRBJ2-1	TRBD1	-	TRBV10-3	CAISPTGGRNEQFF	TGTGCCATCAGTCCGACAGGGGGGAGGAATGAGCAGTTCTTC